Following are 27 T cell receptor beta chains from one sample sequenced in a study of radiotherapy plus CTLA-4 blockade in lung cancer. Measured with immunoSEQ multiplex PCR; TCRdb has only the in-frame clones, and not every one. The data contain approximately 28,000 clones, approximately 81% of them seen just once; the ten biggest clones take up approximately 15%. The sample consisted of peripheral blood, taken from a patient treated with radiotherapy plus ipilimumab. The receptors were sampled from a human donor with non-small cell lung cancer that progressed on radiotherapy plus ipilimumab.

The J gene is TRBJ2-5, the V gene TRBV7-2; D perhaps matches TRBD1 (5 bases). CDR1 is SGHTA, CDR2 FQGNSA, per germline. The CDR3 consists of 15 residues. Trimming removed 0 bases at V and 1 base at J, with 9 bases between. The DNA for the CDR3 is TGTGCCAGCAGCTTAGCAGGGGTCCTCCAAGAGACCCAGTACTTC. Its translation: CASSLAGVLQETQYF.

The V call is TRBV4-2, the J call TRBJ1-5, with unresolved D. Trimming shortened V by 0 bases and J by 1 base, and 13 bases separated the two germline ends. The CDR3 runs 17 residues. The germline CDR1 and CDR2 sequences are LGHNA and YNFKEQ. CDR3 sequence (DNA): TGTGCCAGCAGCCAAGATCGGGGAGGCGTAAGCAATCAGCCCCAGCATTTT. This gives the protein CASSQDRGGVSNQPQHF.

The chain carries TRBV7-6 and TRBJ2-1; D perhaps matches TRBD2 (6 bases). CDR1 is SGHVS, CDR2 FNYEAQ, per germline. This CDR3 spans 18 amino acids. The V end was cut by 1 base, the J end by 3 bases, with 19 bases between. DNA for the CDR3: TGTGCCAGCAGCTTAGTGGGATCGGGACTCCGAGGCTACAATGAGCAGTTCTTC. Translating gives CASSLVGSGLRGYNEQFF.

The J gene is TRBJ1-1, the V gene TRBV7-9, with TRBD1 matching 9 bases. Germline V gene lookup returns CDR1 SEHNR and CDR2 FQNEAQ (reference sequence). The CDR3 is 18 residues long. The V and J ends lost 4 bases and 5 bases, in that order; junction bases with no gene match: 17. The CDR3 loop is CASSSDLLYRGRRTEAFF. DNA of the CDR3: TGTGCCAGCAGCTCCGATCTCCTCTACAGGGGGCGTAGGACTGAAGCTTTCTTT. Drawing the rest from reference TRBV7-9 and TRBJ1-1, the complete variable domain is DTGVSQNPRHKITKRGQNVTFRCDPISEHNRLYWYRQTLGQGPEFLTYFQNEAQLEKSRLLSDRFSAERPKGSFSTLEIQRTEQGDSAMYLCASSSDLLYRGRRTEAFFGQGTRLTVV.

The chain combines TRBV5-1 with TRBJ1-1; 7 bases match TRBD1. Germline values: CDR1 SGHRS, CDR2 YFSETQ. The CDR3 is made up of 15 amino acids. J gave up 3 bases and V 5 bases, and 10 bases lay outside the gene matches. The CDR3 DNA reads TGCGCCAGCAGAATACAGGGGAGAGGGGACACTGAAGCTTTCTTT. This encodes CASRIQGRGDTEAFF.

This chain connects TRBV4-2 to TRBJ2-1; 10 positions match TRBD2. The J segment lost 4 bases and the V segment lost 1 base, leaving 7 bases of the junction unmatched. The CDR3 has 17 amino acids. Germline assignment: CDR1 LGHNA and CDR2 YNFKEQ. CDR3 in DNA: TGTGCCAGCAGCCAAGGGGAGGGGACTAGCGAGTACAATGAGCAGTTCTTC. Translating gives CASSQGEGTSEYNEQFF.

DNA for the CDR3: TGCAGCGTTGAAATGTGGGCAGGGGGAGCGGGCACTGAAGCTTTCTTT. As protein: CSVEMWAGGAGTEAFF. The V call is TRBV29-1, the J call TRBJ1-1; 7 bases are shared with TRBD1. Unmatched junction bases numbered 13, after V lost 2 bases and J lost 4 bases. CDR3 length: 16 amino acids. Germline-derived CDR1 and CDR2 are SQVTM and ANQGSEA.

This chain links TRBV6-5 with TRBJ2-7; D unclear. CDR3 length equals 14 residues. Trimming stripped 5 bases from V and 3 bases from J, with 14 bases between. The germline CDR1 and CDR2 sequences are MNHEY and SVGAGI. The CDR3 nucleotides are TGTGCCAGCAGTGAACCACCCTCAAACTACGAGCAGTACTTC. This encodes CASSEPPSNYEQYF.

This chain uses TRBV5-1 with TRBJ2-2, with D possibly being TRBD2 (5 bases). V was shortened by 4 bases and J by 5 bases, with 12 bases between the two germline ends. The CDR3 is 14 amino acids. Germline CDR1 SGHRS, CDR2 YFSETQ. The CDR3 loop reads CASSTLEVTGELFF. CDR3 bases: TGCGCCAGCAGCACCCTGGAGGTTACCGGGGAGCTGTTTTTT.

This clone was observed a few times. The chain employs TRBV5-4 and TRBJ2-2, with D possibly matching TRBD2 (5 bases). The CDR3 has 14 amino acids. The V gene lost 3 bases and the J gene lost 6 bases, with 12 bases spanning the gap. Looked up from germline, CDR1 is SGHNT and CDR2 is YYREEE (reference sequence). DNA of the CDR3: TGTGCCAGCAGCTCCGAACTAGTGGCCGGGGAGCTGTTTTTT. This encodes CASSSELVAGELFF.

V and J are TRBV2 and TRBJ2-7; no definite D call. The CDR3 contains 13 residues. The V end was cut by 1 base, the J end by 2 bases, with 6 bases between. Germline CDR1 is SNHLY and CDR2 is FYNNEI. The CDR3: CASSEVPTYEQYF. CDR3 sequence (DNA): TGTGCCAGCAGTGAAGTACCTACCTACGAGCAGTACTTC.

The V and J genes are TRBV7-2 and TRBJ2-6, with D possibly TRBD1 on 6 matching bases. CDR3 size: 16 residues. With 6 bases removed from V and 0 bases from J, the gap between germline ends came to 12 bases. CDR1 SGHTA and CDR2 FQGNSA come from the germline V gene. The chain's CDR3 is CASSWTAFSGANVLTF. CDR3 nucleotide sequence: TGTGCCAGCAGTTGGACAGCGTTCTCTGGGGCCAACGTCCTGACTTTC.

V is TRBV5-4 and J is TRBJ1-2; 8 positions agree with TRBD1. V shed 5 bases and J 4 bases; nucleotides not matched to a gene: 10. The CDR3 loop spans 15 amino acids. CDR1 and CDR2 (germline): SGHNT, YYREEE (reference sequence). The CDR3 DNA reads TGTGCCAGCAGGGGACAGGAAAGTGCTACCTATGGCTACACCTTC. Encoded protein: CASRGQESATYGYTF.

The chain is built from TRBV9 and TRBJ1-5; maybe TRBD1 (6 bases). Trimming removed 4 bases at V and 3 bases at J, with 11 bases between. The CDR3 consists of 14 residues. Germline CDR1 SGDLS, CDR2 YYNGEE. The CDR3 sequence: CASSPTGLNQPQHF. CDR3 DNA: TGTGCCAGCAGCCCGACAGGACTCAATCAGCCCCAGCATTTT.

This chain links TRBV10-3 with TRBJ1-1; 7 bases are shared with TRBD1. Trimming took 6 bases from V and 6 from J; bases not matched to a gene: 16. Germline V gene lookup returns CDR1 ENHRY and CDR2 SYGVKD. The CDR3 is 16 residues long. The CDR3 DNA follows: TGTGCCATCAGACGACAGGGAGCGGAGCTGAGGTCTGAAGCTTTCTTT. Its translation is CAIRRQGAELRSEAFF.

The CDR3 here is CASSLGTGPSYEQYF. CDR3 DNA: TGTGCCAGCAGTTTAGGGACAGGACCATCCTACGAGCAGTACTTC. This rearrangement joins TRBV28 to TRBJ2-5, with 8 nucleotides matching TRBD1. TRBJ2-7 matches the DNA end more closely, so the J call is doubtful. Per the germline V gene, CDR1 is MDHEN and CDR2 is SYDVKM. CDR3 size: 15 residues.

This chain connects TRBV5-6 to TRBJ1-6; 9 bases map to TRBD1. The CDR3 is 13 amino acids. The germline V gene encodes CDR1 SGHDT and CDR2 YYEEEE. Germline trimming cut 3 bases from V and 11 bases from J; bases unmatched to any gene: 3. Here the CDR3 DNA reads TGTGCCAGCAGCTGGGGACAGGGCCCACCCCTCCACTTT. Its protein is CASSWGQGPPLHF.

The chain uses TRBV28 and TRBJ1-6; 10 nucleotides line up with TRBD1. The germline V gene has CDR1 MDHEN and CDR2 SYDVKM. The CDR3 extends over 14 amino acids. J was trimmed by 8 bases and V by 6 bases; bases with no gene match: 4. The CDR3 nucleotides read TGTGCCAGCAGATTGACAGGGGGCTATTCACCCCTCCACTTT. This translates into CASRLTGGYSPLHF.

The rearrangement joins TRBV5-1 to TRBJ2-3; D gene unclear. The V gene's germline CDR1 is SGHRS and CDR2 YFSETQ. Between the trimmed V and J ends, which lost 3 bases and 6 bases, there was a span of 14 bases. This CDR3 region has 14 residues. The CDR3 DNA reads TGCGCCAGCAGCTCGGACCCGTCGCGGGATACGCAGTATTTT. It codes for CASSSDPSRDTQYF. Drawing the rest from reference TRBV5-1 and TRBJ2-3, the complete variable domain is KAGVTQTPRYLIKTRGQQVTLSCSPISGHRSVSWYQQTPGQGLQFLFEYFSETQRNKGNFPGRFSGRQFSNSRSEMNVSTLELGDSALYLCASSSDPSRDTQYFGPGTRLTVL.

The chain combines TRBV28 with TRBJ1-1, with D possibly being TRBD1 (5 bases). The CDR3 is made up of 13 amino acids. Germline-derived CDR1 and CDR2 are MDHEN and SYDVKM. The DNA for the CDR3 is TGTGCGAGCGGGGGTCCTCTGAACACTGAAGCTTTCTTT. Amino acids: CASGGPLNTEAFF.

The chain has TRBV4-2 and TRBJ1-3; D ambiguous. The germline V gene has CDR1 LGHNA and CDR2 YNFKEQ. The CDR3 has 18 residues. With 0 bases removed from V and 0 bases from J, the gap between germline ends came to 15 bases. The CDR3 reads CASSQDEGPNRSGNTIYF. The DNA for the CDR3 is TGTGCCAGCAGCCAAGATGAAGGGCCGAATCGCTCTGGAAACACCATATATTTT.

The CDR3 protein is CASSQGTSGYNEQFF. In DNA form, the CDR3 reads TGTGCCAGCAGTCAAGGGACTAGCGGTTACAATGAGCAGTTCTTC. The chain carries TRBV6-1 and TRBJ2-1; TRBD2 agrees at 11 bases. Germline V lookup: CDR1 MNHNS, CDR2 SASEGT. The CDR3 extends over 15 amino acids. V gave up 5 bases and J gave up 4 bases; unmatched junction bases: 4.

This rearrangement joins TRBV28 to TRBJ2-5; TRBD1 agrees at 8 bases. This CDR3 comprises 13 residues. The V segment lost 4 bases and the J segment 7 bases; nucleotides outside the gene matches: 5. Germline V gene lookup returns CDR1 MDHEN and CDR2 SYDVKM. The chain's CDR3 is CASSWGQVGTQYF. The CDR3 DNA sequence: TGTGCCAGCAGTTGGGGACAGGTGGGGACCCAGTACTTC.

This clone was recorded only once. The chain has TRBV6-5 and TRBJ2-1, with D perhaps TRBD1 or TRBD2 (6 bases each). V was shortened by 4 bases and J by 9 bases, with 16 bases between the two germline ends. Germline V gene data show CDR1 as MNHEY and CDR2 as SVGAGI. CDR3 length equals 14 residues. The CDR3: CASSSLTGGGEQFF. CDR3 sequence (DNA): TGTGCCAGCAGTTCCTTGACAGGAGGGGGTGAGCAGTTCTTC.

This clone occurred a few times. This chain joins TRBV5-5 and TRBJ1-3; a weak D match, TRBD1 (5 bases). The V end was cut by 0 bases, the J end by 0 bases, with 13 bases between. The CDR3 contains 17 residues. Germline V CDR1 and CDR2: SGHKS, YYEKEE (reference sequence). The CDR3 spells CASSLAPDSGSGNTIYF. The CDR3, as DNA: TGTGCCAGCAGCTTGGCCCCTGACAGCGGCTCTGGAAACACCATATATTTT.

This clone has a single count. The chain employs TRBV27 and TRBJ2-2; D unclear. This CDR3 comprises 13 residues. The V end lost 0 bases, the J end lost 4 bases, and 3 bases lay between the germline ends. Germline CDR1 and CDR2: MNHEY and SMNVEV (reference sequence). For the CDR3, the DNA is TGTGCCAGCAGTTTATCGCCCACCGGGGAGCTGTTTTTT. Its protein product is CASSLSPTGELFF.

The chain employs TRBV19 and TRBJ2-1; the D gene could be TRBD1 or TRBD2 (6 bases each). The V and J ends lost 8 bases and 7 bases respectively, with 21 bases between them. CDR1 is LNHDA, CDR2 SQIVND, per germline (reference sequence). This CDR3 has 15 amino acids. The CDR3 DNA follows: TGTGCCAGTGCCTGGGGGCTAGCGCTGGGAAATGAGCAGTTCTTC. This encodes CASAWGLALGNEQFF.